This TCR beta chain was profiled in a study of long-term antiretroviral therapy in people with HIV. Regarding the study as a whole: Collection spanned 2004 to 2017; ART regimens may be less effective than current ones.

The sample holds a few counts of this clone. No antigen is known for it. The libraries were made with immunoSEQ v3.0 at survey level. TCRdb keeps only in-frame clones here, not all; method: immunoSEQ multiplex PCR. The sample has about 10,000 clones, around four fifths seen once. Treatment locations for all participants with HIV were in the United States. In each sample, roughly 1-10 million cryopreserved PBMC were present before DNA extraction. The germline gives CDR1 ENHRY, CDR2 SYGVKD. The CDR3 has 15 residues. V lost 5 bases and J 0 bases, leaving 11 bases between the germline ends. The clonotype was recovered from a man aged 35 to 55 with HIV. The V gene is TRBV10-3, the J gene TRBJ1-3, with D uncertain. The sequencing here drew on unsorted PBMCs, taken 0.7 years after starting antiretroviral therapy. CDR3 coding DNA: TGTGCCATCAGTTTGGGGTCAACCTCTGGAAACACCATATATTTT. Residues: CAISLGSTSGNTIYF.